Following are 9 T cell receptor beta chains from one sample sequenced in a study of shared clonotypes between healthy human individuals. Positively selected for CCR7, the CD45RO-negative cells used as naive CD8 cells excluded terminally differentiated effector memory CD45RA+ cells. This table comes from immunoSEQ multiplex PCR, and its TCRdb copy is limited to in-frame clones, with some not included. There are millions of clones in the sample; approximately 94% occur only once, and around 1.7% lies in the top ten. The specimen sequenced was naive CD8+ T cells from PBMCs. The origin of the receptors is a man younger than 30 in good health. Some clones in this sample may be carry-over from other donors' samples.

This clone has a single count. V usage is TRBV28 and J usage is TRBJ2-1, with 7 nucleotides matching TRBD1. Germline V gives CDR1 MDHEN, CDR2 SYDVKM. The CDR3 extends over 13 amino acids. V lost 7 bases, J lost 2 bases, and 2 bases stayed unmatched. CDR3 residues: CASKDRTYNEQFF. CDR3 DNA: TGTGCCAGCAAGGACAGGACCTACAATGAGCAGTTCTTC.

The chain joins TRBV28 to TRBJ2-6; D call uncertain. V was trimmed by 10 bases and J by 2 bases, leaving 9 bases between them. The CDR3 has 13 amino acids. Germline lookup yields CDR1 MDHEN and CDR2 SYDVKM. The CDR3 loop reads CATNAPGANVLTF. For the CDR3, the DNA is TGTGCCACTAACGCCCCTGGGGCCAACGTCCTGACTTTC.

The rearrangement joins TRBV27 to TRBJ2-2; 9 bases fit TRBD2. The trim removed 2 bases at V and 7 bases at J, leaving 11 bases unmatched. CDR1 and CDR2 (germline): MNHEY, SMNVEV (reference sequence). The CDR3 contains 17 residues. CDR3 sequence (DNA): TGTGCCAGCAGTTTAGGGCGCGGGAGGGCCCTCGACGGGGAGCTGTTTTTT. Residues: CASSLGRGRALDGELFF.

The genes are TRBV5-6 and TRBJ1-3; weak D call: TRBD1 (5 bases). The length of the CDR3 is 13 residues. Germline V gene data show CDR1 as SGHDT and CDR2 as YYEEEE. The germline V and J ends were trimmed by 4 bases and 11 bases, with 16 bases remaining between them. CDR3 protein: CASSPGGGKAIYF. The CDR3 nucleotides are TGTGCCAGCAGCCCCGGTGGGGGGAAGGCCATATATTTT.

The CDR3 bases are TGTGCCAGCAGCTTAGTAGTAGGGCCGAAGGACGAGCAGTACTTC. It is translated as CASSLVVGPKDEQYF. The chain carries TRBV11-2 and TRBJ2-7; D not certain. From germline, CDR1 is SGHAT and CDR2 FQNNGV. The V end was cut by 1 base, the J end by 5 bases, with 15 bases between. This CDR3 comprises 15 residues.

The chain has TRBV2 and TRBJ2-3, with D perhaps matching TRBD2 (7 bases). From germline, CDR1 is SNHLY and CDR2 FYNNEI. The CDR3 runs to 18 residues. Trimming took 8 bases from V and 1 from J, leaving 25 bases between them. This CDR3 reads CASGRPREGGRGTDTQYF. CDR3 nucleotide sequence: TGTGCCAGCGGGCGTCCGAGGGAGGGGGGTCGTGGCACAGATACGCAGTATTTT.

V usage is TRBV7-6 and J usage is TRBJ2-5, with D possibly called TRBD1 or TRBD2 (5 bases each). In germline, CDR1 is SGHVS, CDR2 FNYEAQ. This CDR3 has 14 residues. The V gene lost 5 bases and the J gene lost 4 bases, with 14 bases spanning the gap. The CDR3 DNA reads TGTGCCAGCAGCCCTAGGGACGATGGAGAGACCCAGTACTTC. Encoded protein: CASSPRDDGETQYF.

The J gene is TRBJ2-3, the V gene TRBV28, with D possibly matching TRBD1 (6 bases). This CDR3 is built from 14 residues. V was clipped by 5 bases and J by 1 base, with 10 bases between them. Looked up from germline, CDR1 is MDHEN and CDR2 is SYDVKM. The CDR3 region has the DNA TGTGCCAGCAGTGCTCGACAGGGCACAGATACGCAGTATTTT. Translating it yields CASSARQGTDTQYF.

The chain employs TRBV27 and TRBJ2-2, with a tentative D call TRBD2 (6 bases). Germline CDR1 is MNHEY and CDR2 is SMNVEV (reference sequence). The V gene lost 4 bases and the J gene lost 4 bases, with 10 bases spanning the gap. The CDR3 sequence is 14 residues long. CDR3 bases: TGTGCCAGCAGTTCTCTGGGGGGCACCGGGGAGCTGTTTTTT. This sequence encodes CASSSLGGTGELFF.